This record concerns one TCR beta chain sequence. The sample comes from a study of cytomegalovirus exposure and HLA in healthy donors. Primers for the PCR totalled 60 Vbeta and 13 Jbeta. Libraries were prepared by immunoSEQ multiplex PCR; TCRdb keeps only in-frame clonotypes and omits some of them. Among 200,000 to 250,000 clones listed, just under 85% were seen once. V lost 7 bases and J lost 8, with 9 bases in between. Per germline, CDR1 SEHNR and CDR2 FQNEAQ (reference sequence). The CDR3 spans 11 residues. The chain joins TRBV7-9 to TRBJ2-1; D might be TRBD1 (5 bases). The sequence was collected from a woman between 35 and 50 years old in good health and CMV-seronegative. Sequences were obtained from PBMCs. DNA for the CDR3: TGTGCCAGCACACCCAGGGATGAGCAGTTCTTC. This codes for CASTPRDEQFF.